This note documents a single TCR beta chain sequence. The sample belongs to a study of blood T cell repertoires in COVID-19. Study background: There were acute and convalescent COVID-19 samples, and they came from the United States, Italy and Spain. T cells, B-cell-depleted T cells, or PBMCs supplied cDNA or gDNA.

Authors' data handling: Cell counts per sample came from amplifying reference gene primers. Profiled with immunoSEQ multiplex PCR; TCRdb holds only in-frame clones, not every one. Clone size and the V and J calls come from that table; the DNA yielded D and trimming. Counted here are 97,000 or so clones, more than 90% occurring once; the ten biggest clones make up 4.2%. The TCR comes from a man between 18 and 35 years old with acute or convalescent COVID-19. Sequences were obtained from peripheral blood.

The CDR3 is CASSQGGLAGVQYF. The CDR3 nucleotides are TGCGCCAGCAGCCAAGGAGGACTAGCGGGGGTACAGTACTTC. V usage is TRBV4-1 and J usage is TRBJ2-7, with 13 nucleotides matching TRBD2. J lost 10 bases, V lost 1 base, and 4 bases had no gene match. The CDR3 spans 14 residues. Germline-derived CDR1 and CDR2 are MGHRA and YSYEKL.